The clone carrying this T cell receptor beta chain turned up a few times. What it binds is unknown. This record belongs to a study of cytomegalovirus exposure and HLA in healthy donors. Study-wide results and limits: Associated with cytomegalovirus, according to the listing, were 170 or so TCR beta chains.

PCR primers comprised 60 Vbeta and 13 Jbeta primers. Only in-frame clones appear in the TCRdb table, and some are missing; sequencing was by immunoSEQ multiplex PCR. The table lists 55,000 to 70,000 clones, 70% of them singletons. The CDR3 sequence is 15 residues long. The germline CDR1 and CDR2 sequences are WSHSY and SAAADI. V was cut by 5 bases and J by 1 base, with 14 bases left in between. Material: PBMCs. The sequence derives from a woman in her fifties or sixties in good health and CMV-seropositive. The chain combines TRBV10-2 with TRBJ2-5; D remains ambiguous. DNA of the CDR3: TGCGCCAGCAGTAGTAGGAGTTTGGGCCAAGAGACCCAGTACTTC. It specifies CASSSRSLGQETQYF.